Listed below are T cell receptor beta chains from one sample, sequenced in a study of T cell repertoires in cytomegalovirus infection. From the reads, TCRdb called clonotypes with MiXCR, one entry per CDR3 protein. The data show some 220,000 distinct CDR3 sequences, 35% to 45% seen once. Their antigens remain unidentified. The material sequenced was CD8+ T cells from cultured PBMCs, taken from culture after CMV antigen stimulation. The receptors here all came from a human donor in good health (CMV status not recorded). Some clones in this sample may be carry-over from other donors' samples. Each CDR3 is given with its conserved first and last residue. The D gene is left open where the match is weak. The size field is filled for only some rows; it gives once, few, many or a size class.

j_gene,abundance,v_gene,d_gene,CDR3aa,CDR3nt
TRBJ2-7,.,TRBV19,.,CASRPKSGALSYGQYF,TGTGCCAGTAGGCCTAAAAGCGGAGCCCTTTCCTACGGGCAGTACTTC
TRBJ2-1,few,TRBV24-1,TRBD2,CATSDGAGGSPGYNEQFF,TGTGCCACCAGTGACGGAGCGGGAGGATCCCCCGGCTACAATGAGCAGTTCTTC
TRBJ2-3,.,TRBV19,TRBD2,CASSIVGGPIDTQYF,TGTGCCAGTAGTATAGTGGGAGGGCCTATAGATACGCAGTATTTT
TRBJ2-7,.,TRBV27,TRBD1,CASSGQANYEQYF,TGTGCCAGCAGTGGACAGGCAAACTACGAGCAGTACTTC
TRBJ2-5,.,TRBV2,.,CAIIGDGDPKRTQYF,TGTGCCATCATTGGGGACGGAGACCCCAAGAGGACCCAGTACTTC
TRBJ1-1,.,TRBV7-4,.,CASTLRIREDTEAFF,TGTGCCAGCACCCTCAGAATCCGAGAGGACACTGAAGCTTTCTTT
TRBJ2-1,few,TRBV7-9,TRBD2,CASSPLEISGISEQFF,TGTGCCAGCAGCCCCCTGGAGATTAGCGGGATATCTGAGCAGTTCTTC
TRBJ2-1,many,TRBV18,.,CASSPRKAVENEQFF,TGTGCCAGCTCACCACGAAAAGCGGTGGAGAATGAGCAGTTCTTC
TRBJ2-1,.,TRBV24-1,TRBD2,CATSDLAGPNEQFF,TGTGCCACCAGTGATTTAGCGGGGCCCAATGAGCAGTTCTTC
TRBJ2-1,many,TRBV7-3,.,CASSPHQGREQFF,TGTGCCAGCAGCCCACACCAGGGGCGGGAGCAGTTCTTC
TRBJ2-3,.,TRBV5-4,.,CASTGTKTDTQYF,TGTGCCAGCACGGGGACAAAGACTGATACGCAGTATTTT
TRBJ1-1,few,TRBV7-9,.,CASSLPSGTAPEAFF,TGTGCCAGCAGCTTACCCTCCGGGACCGCCCCTGAAGCTTTCTTT
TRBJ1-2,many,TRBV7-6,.,CASSLNKGTHGYTF,TGTGCCAGCAGCTTAAACAAGGGAACCCATGGCTACACCTTC
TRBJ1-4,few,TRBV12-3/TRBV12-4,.,CASSPGPTNEKLFF,TGTGCCAGCAGTCCAGGGCCAACTAATGAAAAACTGTTTTTT
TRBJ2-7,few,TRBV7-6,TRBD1,CASSLEAPGQGGYEQYF,TGTGCCAGCAGCTTAGAGGCCCCGGGACAGGGGGGCTACGAGCAGTACTTC
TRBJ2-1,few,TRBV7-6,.,CASSTTEYNEQFF,TGTGCCAGCAGCACGACAGAATACAATGAGCAGTTCTTC
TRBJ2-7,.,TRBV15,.,CATSLDESWEQYF,TGTGCCACCAGCCTAGACGAGTCCTGGGAGCAGTACTTC